This T cell receptor (beta chain) is from a study of beta chain features in type 1 diabetes. Points from the study as a whole: Whether TCRB rearrangement is influenced by HLA type was left unresolved in this analysis. Researchers report that Type 1 diabetes patients had moderately but significantly shorter TCRB CDR3s across all four CD4+ subsets.

A single heparinised blood sample, averaging roughly 0.11 L, was obtained per donor. V lost 7 bases to trimming and J lost 2 bases; unmatched junction nucleotides: 20. Germline CDR1 is LGHNA and CDR2 is YSLEER. The CDR3 runs 19 residues. Sequencing targeted expressed TCRB transcripts, as all isolated RNA had been reverse transcribed. Produced via immunoSEQ multiplex PCR; TCRdb's table is partial and in-frame only. The sample has roughly 350,000 clones; more than 9.5% are singletons. A few counts support this clone. Its specificity is unknown. The V and J genes are TRBV4-3 and TRBJ2-1, with 7 nucleotides matching TRBD2. The sequenced sample consisted of naive CD4+ T cells from blood. This sequence originates from a woman in her thirties in good health. CDR3 protein: CASTPRRGGRSTAYNEQFF. The CDR3 coding sequence is TGCGCCAGCACGCCGAGGCGGGGAGGGCGGTCCACCGCCTACAATGAGCAGTTCTTC.